One sample yielded the 27 T cell receptor beta chains listed below, sequenced in a study of T cells after yellow fever vaccination. TCRdb ran MiXCR on the 5' RACE reads and lists one entry per CDR3 protein. The sample contains 60,000 to 95,000 distinct CDR3 sequences, about 7.2% of which appear only once. The sample was CD8+ T cells sorted from PBMCs, taken more than 8 days after the first yellow fever vaccination. The receptors shown here come from a man between 18 and 29 years old who received the YFV17D yellow fever vaccine.

This clonotype was counted ten times or more. The chain recombines TRBV9 with TRBJ2-7; TRBD1 might be the D (5 bases). CDR1 and CDR2 (germline): SGDLS, YYNGEE. CDR3 length: 14 amino acids. Trimming left V 0 bases short and J 6 bases short, with 13 bases between. CDR3 coding DNA: TGTGCCAGCAGCGTAGAGGTCCAGGGCAGCGAGCAGTACTTC. The encoded protein is CASSVEVQGSEQYF.

This clonotype was detected many times. This chain joins TRBV7-3 and TRBJ2-2, with 8 bases that match TRBD2. The V gene end was trimmed by 4 bases and the J gene end by 5 bases; junction bases not matched to a gene: 15. The CDR3 has 18 residues. Germline V CDR1 and CDR2: SGHTA, FQGTGA. The CDR3 loop is CASSSPPREGGETGELFF. CDR3 coding DNA: TGTGCCAGCAGCTCGCCCCCCCGGGAGGGAGGGGAAACCGGGGAGCTGTTTTTT. Looking up the rest from reference TRBV7-3 and TRBJ2-2 gives the full variable domain: GAGVSQTPSNKVTEKGKYVELRCDPISGHTALYWYRQSLGQGPEFLIYFQGTGAADDSGLPNDRFFAVRPEGSVSTLKIQRTERGDSAVYLCASSSPPREGGETGELFFGEGSRLTVL.

This clonotype came up a few times. The CDR3 nucleotides are TGCAGTGCTAGAGACGTAAGGGGAGGGACCCCCCCCTACGAGCAGTACTTC. Translating gives CSARDVRGGTPPYEQYF. This chain uses TRBV20-1 with TRBJ2-7; TRBD2 matches at 7 bases. Germline V lookup: CDR1 DFQATT, CDR2 SNEGSKA (reference sequence). There are 17 residues in the CDR3. The V segment lost 0 bases and the J segment 2 bases; nucleotides outside the gene matches: 13.

There are many counts of this clonotype. The chain joins TRBV11-2 to TRBJ2-5; D remains ambiguous. In germline, CDR1 is SGHAT, CDR2 FQNNGV. Trimming removed 2 bases at V and 3 bases at J, with 4 bases between. The CDR3 is made up of 12 amino acids. The CDR3 here is CASSLMEETQYF. CDR3 sequence (DNA): TGTGCCAGCAGCTTAATGGAAGAGACCCAGTACTTC.

This clonotype was counted many times. V gene TRBV6-5 combines with J gene TRBJ2-7; 8 bases line up with TRBD2. Germline V gene data show CDR1 as MNHEY and CDR2 as SVGAGI. CDR3 length: 16 amino acids. V was clipped by 0 bases and J by 7 bases; unmatched bases: 11. The CDR3 DNA reads as TGTGCCAGCAGTTACTCGATCGGGGGGGCCTCTCGGGAGCAGTACTTC. Translated, it gives CASSYSIGGASREQYF.

The chain joins TRBV5-6 to TRBJ2-2; tentatively, D is TRBD2 (7 bases). Germline-derived CDR1 and CDR2 are SGHDT and YYEEEE. This CDR3 region has 20 residues. V lost 4 bases, J lost 0 bases, and 25 bases lay in between. CDR3 DNA sequence: TGTGCCAGCAGCGGGGGGGCGGGGGCGTCAAGGCTTACGAACACCGGGGAGCTGTTTTTT. Protein sequence: CASSGGAGASRLTNTGELFF. Full variable domain (missing parts from reference TRBV5-6 and TRBJ2-2): DAGVTQSPTHLIKTRGQQVTLRCSPKSGHDTVSWYQQALGQGPQFIFQYYEEEERQRGNFPDRFSGHQFPNYSSELNVNALLLGDSALYLCASSGGAGASRLTNTGELFFGEGSRLTVL.

V usage is TRBV28 and J usage is TRBJ2-1; 7 nucleotides agree with TRBD1. Trimming at V came to 4 bases and at J to 3 bases, leaving 6 bases not matched to a gene. The length of the CDR3 is 15 residues. Looked up from germline, CDR1 is MDHEN and CDR2 is SYDVKM. CDR3 amino acids: CASSWTGDYYNEQFF. As DNA, the CDR3 is TGTGCCAGCAGTTGGACAGGAGACTACTACAATGAGCAGTTCTTC. The full variable domain, rest sourced from reference TRBV28 and TRBJ2-1, is DVKVTQSSRYLVKRTGEKVFLECVQDMDHENMFWYRQDPGLGLRLIYFSYDVKMKEKGDIPEGYSVSREKKERFSLILESASTNQTSMYLCASSWTGDYYNEQFFGPGTRLTVL.

This clonotype occurred a few times. The chain carries TRBV4-1 and TRBJ1-3; D gene ambiguous. CDR3 length equals 14 residues. Trimming took off 4 bases at V and 0 bases at J, with 7 bases between the two ends. CDR1 and CDR2 (germline): MGHRA, YSYEKL. For the CDR3, the DNA is TGCGCCAGCAGCCCCCGGGGCTCTGGAAACACCATATATTTT. Residues: CASSPRGSGNTIYF.

This clonotype was found a few times. The V gene is TRBV2, the J gene TRBJ1-1; D might be TRBD1 (6 bases). Trimming stripped 0 bases from V and 0 bases from J, with 8 bases between. Germline V lookup: CDR1 SNHLY, CDR2 FYNNEI. The CDR3 covers 15 residues. This CDR3 reads CASSEAQGVNTEAFF. The CDR3 region has the DNA TGTGCCAGCAGTGAAGCACAGGGTGTGAACACTGAAGCTTTCTTT.

This clonotype was observed at least ten times. The J gene is TRBJ2-1, the V gene TRBV7-9; D may be TRBD2 (6 bases). This CDR3 spans 16 amino acids. V lost 8 bases, J lost 4 bases, and 21 bases lay in between. The germline V gene has CDR1 SEHNR and CDR2 FQNEAQ (reference sequence). In DNA, the CDR3 is TGTGCCAGCCTGCTTAGGGGCTTGGCGGGATACAATGAGCAGTTCTTC. Encoded protein: CASLLRGLAGYNEQFF.

In its sample, this clonotype was seen many times. The chain carries TRBV15 and TRBJ2-3; no firm D call. Germline CDR1 LNHNV, CDR2 YYDKDF (reference sequence). The CDR3 runs to 14 residues. Trimming cost V 0 bases and J 4 bases, with 8 bases left between them. The CDR3 here is CATSRDRTADTQYF. The CDR3 bases are TGTGCCACCAGCAGAGATCGCACAGCAGATACGCAGTATTTT.

The sample holds many counts of this clonotype. V usage is TRBV9 and J usage is TRBJ2-1; D gene uncertain. The CDR3 loop spans 13 amino acids. V was pared by 6 bases and J by 6 bases, with 13 bases between. Germline V CDR1 and CDR2: SGDLS, YYNGEE. The chain's CDR3 is CASKAPRSNEQFF. The CDR3 DNA sequence: TGTGCCAGCAAAGCGCCCCGCTCCAATGAGCAGTTCTTC.

In this sample, this clonotype turned up many times. The rearrangement links TRBV20-1 to TRBJ1-2; 8 bases map to TRBD1. Germline V CDR1 and CDR2: DFQATT, SNEGSKA (reference sequence). The V gene end was trimmed by 6 bases and the J gene end by 2 bases; junction bases not matched to a gene: 2. This CDR3 region has 12 residues. The CDR3 DNA reads TGCAGTGCCGGGACAGGAAACTATGGCTACACCTTC. As protein: CSAGTGNYGYTF.

Points on this clonotype: A read error may produce the germline difference seen at one junction end. The genes are TRBV24-1 and TRBJ1-2; 10 nucleotides line up with TRBD1. Germline V lookup: CDR1 KGHDR, CDR2 SFDVKD. There are 13 residues in the CDR3. The chain's CDR3 is CATSATGGDGFTF. The CDR3 coding sequence is TGTGCCACCAGTGCGACAGGGGGCGATGGCTTCACCTTC.

This clonotype was picked up a small number of times. This chain joins TRBV2 and TRBJ1-5; 7 bases are shared with TRBD1. The J segment lost 7 bases and the V segment lost 6 bases, leaving 9 bases of the junction unmatched. The germline V gene has CDR1 SNHLY and CDR2 FYNNEI. CDR3 size: 14 residues. In DNA form, the CDR3 reads TGTGCCAGCAGGATAGGCGACAGGGACCAGCCCCAGCATTTT. It translates to CASRIGDRDQPQHF.

This clonotype was observed at least ten times. The chain joins TRBV27 to TRBJ2-2; D might be TRBD2 (6 bases). Trimming removed 3 bases at V and 3 bases at J, with 11 bases between. The CDR3 consists of 15 residues. Germline V gene lookup returns CDR1 MNHEY and CDR2 SMNVEV (reference sequence). The CDR3 nucleotides read TGTGCCAGCAGTTTTGGAGGGGCTGACACCGGGGAGCTGTTTTTT. Protein product: CASSFGGADTGELFF.

This clonotype was counted between two and nine times. The V gene is TRBV7-9, the J gene TRBJ2-5; possible D gene TRBD1, 6 bases. Per the germline V gene, CDR1 is SEHNR and CDR2 is FQNEAQ (reference sequence). Between the trimmed V and J ends, which lost 2 bases and 0 bases, there was a span of 13 bases. The CDR3 extends over 16 amino acids. For the CDR3, the DNA is TGTGCCAGCAGCTTAACTAAACAGGGTCACCAAGAGACCCAGTACTTC. It specifies CASSLTKQGHQETQYF.

The table lists this clonotype with many counts. The chain has TRBV4-3 and TRBJ1-1; TRBD1 agrees at 7 bases. The CDR3 covers 13 residues. V dropped 1 base and J dropped 6; count of bases not matched to a gene: 2. Per germline, CDR1 LGHNA and CDR2 YSLEER. In DNA form, the CDR3 reads TGCGCCAGCAGCCAAGGACAGGGCGCTGAAGCTTTCTTT. This gives the protein CASSQGQGAEAFF.

This clonotype has at least ten counts. The chain carries TRBV25-1 and TRBJ1-2; unclear D gene. Trimming cost V 3 bases and J 0 bases, with 20 bases left between them. This CDR3 is 18 amino acids long. Looked up from germline, CDR1 is MGHDK and CDR2 is SYGVNS. In DNA, the CDR3 is TGTGCCAGCAGTGATCCCGCAATATCGGAGGGCCCTAACTATGGCTACACCTTC. It specifies CASSDPAISEGPNYGYTF.

This clonotype was seen many times. This chain links TRBV10-1 with TRBJ1-1; D remains unclear. V was clipped by 3 bases and J by 9 bases, with 8 bases between them. This CDR3 comprises 11 residues. Per the germline V gene, CDR1 is WNHNN and CDR2 is SYGVQD (reference sequence). CDR3 nucleotide sequence: TGCGCCAGCAGTGATGAGGGCAAAGCTTTCTTT. It specifies CASSDEGKAFF.

This clonotype was seen at least ten times. J is TRBJ1-3 and V is TRBV4-2; D not certain. V was trimmed by 0 bases and J by 0 bases, leaving 6 bases between them. The CDR3 sequence is 15 residues long. Germline V CDR1 and CDR2: LGHNA, YNFKEQ. The CDR3 sequence is CASSQDRISGNTIYF. In nucleotides, the CDR3 is TGTGCCAGCAGCCAAGATAGGATCTCTGGAAACACCATATATTTT.

This clonotype appeared many times. The genes are TRBV7-9 and TRBJ2-5; 7 bases align to TRBD1. This CDR3 is built from 15 residues. In germline, CDR1 is SEHNR, CDR2 FQNEAQ (reference sequence). J gave up 5 bases and V 3 bases, and 9 bases lay outside the gene matches. CDR3: CASSFNRGARETQYF. Written as DNA, the CDR3 is TGTGCCAGCAGCTTTAACAGGGGAGCGAGGGAGACCCAGTACTTC.

This clonotype was seen repeatedly, ten times or more. The V call is TRBV6-5, the J call TRBJ2-7; 7 nucleotides line up with TRBD2. The CDR3 runs to 14 residues. V lost 2 bases and J lost 4; bases outside the gene matches: 5. Germline V CDR1 and CDR2: MNHEY, SVGAGI. The CDR3 protein is CASSYALGGYEQYF. CDR3 nucleotide sequence: TGTGCCAGCAGTTACGCCCTCGGGGGGTACGAGCAGTACTTC.

V usage is TRBV4-1 and J usage is TRBJ1-3, with no clear D. The CDR3 runs 15 residues. V was pared by 0 bases and J by 0 bases, with 6 bases between. Per germline, CDR1 MGHRA and CDR2 YSYEKL. The chain's CDR3 is CASSQDRSSGNTIYF. The CDR3 DNA is TGCGCCAGCAGCCAAGATCGGTCCTCTGGAAACACCATATATTTT.

This clonotype was observed a few times. The chain links TRBV29-1 to TRBJ1-1; D uncertain. CDR1 is SQVTM, CDR2 ANQGSEA, per germline. The CDR3 has 11 residues. Deletions cut 5 bases from V and 6 bases from J, with 10 bases between. The CDR3, as DNA: TGCAGCGTTTTCCGAGGTCCTGAAGCTTTCTTT. Amino acid sequence: CSVFRGPEAFF.

This clonotype came up many times. The CDR3 DNA sequence: TGTGCCAGCAGCTTTGAGAATTACTACGAGCAGTACGTC. Translating it yields CASSFENYYEQYV. The chain is built from TRBV7-2 and TRBJ2-7; D gene ambiguous. Per the germline V gene, CDR1 is SGHTA and CDR2 is FQGNSA. This CDR3 is built from 13 residues. The ends were cut back, 3 bases at V and 3 bases at J, with 9 bases in the middle.

This clonotype has a count of ten or more. This chain joins TRBV7-2 and TRBJ2-5; 13 bases fit TRBD2. V gave up 5 bases and J gave up 5 bases; unmatched junction bases: 11. This CDR3 has 17 residues. Germline assignment: CDR1 SGHTA and CDR2 FQGNSA. CDR3 residues: CASSKTSGGASVETQYF. The CDR3 nucleotides read TGTGCCAGCAGCAAAACTAGCGGGGGGGCTTCGGTGGAGACCCAGTACTTC.